Sequencing of this T cell receptor beta chain was carried out in a study of blood T cell repertoires in COVID-19. Study summary: Acute and convalescent COVID-19 samples came from the United States, Italy and Spain.

In its sample, this clone was seen a few times. This CDR3 contains 13 residues. V was pared by 6 bases and J by 1 base, with 2 bases of the junction left unmatched. Germline-derived CDR1 and CDR2 are SEHNR and FQNEAQ (reference sequence). Original handling: Using reference gene primer amplification, nucleated cell counts were estimated. The protocol was immunoSEQ multiplex PCR, while the TCRdb copy is restricted to in-frame clones and leaves out a portion. That table gives V, J and clone size, and the DNA gave D and trimming. The table includes about 89,000 clones, 80% detected once. Sequenced sample: peripheral blood. The chain joins TRBV7-9 to TRBJ1-1, with TRBD1 matching 7 bases. The sequence derives from a woman older than 75 with acute or convalescent COVID-19. In DNA form, the CDR3 reads TGTGCCAGCAGTCCAGGGGGGAACACTGAAGCTTTCTTT. Translated: CASSPGGNTEAFF.